The T cell receptor (beta chain) under discussion was sequenced for a study of T cell responses to AZD1222 COVID-19 vaccine (dated by TCRdb to the early 2020s). General notes on the study: AZD1222 recipients given second doses at about 4 weeks or at about 12 weeks were pooled, since spike-specific TCR depth and breadth were not found to differ between the two schedules. A total of 233 trial participants underwent TCR sequencing, of whom some 200 had received two doses of AZD1222 and approximately 26 had received two doses of the MenACWY control vaccine. Trial participants were enrolled into age subgroups of 18-55, 56-69 and 70-plus years, which contained about 150, 27 and 61 TCR-sequenced participants, respectively. Study-level results and caveats: Because no samples from the day 14 peak response were available, repertoires could be characterized only after the peak T cell response. The 56-69-year group was small, and its depth increase did not reach significance, likely because of low power. Reportedly, close to half of the unique spike-specific TCRs recognized epitopes lying outside the regions that are mutated in the B.1.351 and B.1.1.7 variants. Conclusions about previously exposed vaccinees are limited because only six or seven AZD1222 recipients were SARS-CoV-2 seropositive at baseline. Vaccine-associated CD4 TCRs spanned the whole spike protein, with dominant responses in regions 160-218 and 743-854. Participants were mostly white British, with more females than males. The authors suggested clonal diversity may have been underestimated. After two AZD1222 doses, spike-specific TCR breadth and depth were significantly higher than at day 0 and than in MenACWY recipients.

The CDR3 regions of human TCRbeta chains were subjected to immunosequencing. Per the source publication's procedure: Repertoire TCRs were matched against a reference library of SARS-CoV-2-specific TCRs generated with the MIRA antigen-specificity platform. Breadth was defined as the fraction of unique TCRs that were SARS-CoV-2-associated. Depth was defined as the fraction of total T cells that were SARS-CoV-2-associated. Using the MIRA data, every spike-specific TCR was mapped to the spike region that the TCR reacted to and assigned to either a CD4 or a CD8 class. Log10-transformed breadth and depth values were compared by one-way ANOVA with Sidak's multiple comparisons tests. TCRdb re-hosts the immuneACCESS table, in-frame sequences only. Its copies lack some clones; in the studies checked, an unresolved V gene accounts for under half of them, and the cause for the rest is not known. V and J calls and clone size are those listed in that table; D and trimming were worked out from the DNA. The table for this sample lists some 120,000 clones; roughly 91% of them were counted only once. Of the sample, approximately 4.8% falls within the top ten clones.

The time point label, as the study defines it: baseline before first vaccination. Samples from vaccinated people were obtained from the UK trials COV001 and COV002, which included a single-blind randomized controlled phase 2/3 trial of AZD1222 (ChAdOx1 nCoV-19) in healthy adults. For TCRbeta chain sequencing, PBMC samples from trial participants were taken at day 0 and at day 28 after the second dose. Looking up the germline V gene (reference sequence) yields CDR1 LNHDA and CDR2 SQIVND. Taken from cysteine to phenylalanine, the CDR3 has 15 residues. Here the CDR3 DNA is all that survives: 45 bases in frame from base 1. The junction shows trimming of 8 bases on V and 6 bases on J, plus 19 bases between the germline ends. Note on this clone: Its antigen is still unknown. Base qualities are not at hand, and no much larger clone is one base apart.

The clonotype comes from an adult in good health. The sequenced sample was peripheral blood, obtained on day 0 of AZD1222 vaccination. The V and J segments used are TRBV19 and TRBJ1-4; a tentative D call is TRBD1 (5 bases match). The sequenced DNA: TGTGCCAGTTCGCCGCCAGGGACGGGGGATGAAAAACTGTTTTTT. Its amino acids are CASSPPGTGDEKLFF. Full variable domain (CDR3 extended with the reference TRBV19 and TRBJ1-4 proteins): DGGITQSPKYLFRKEGQNVTLSCEQNLNHDAMYWYRQDPGQGLRLIYYSQIVNDFQKGDIAEGYSVSREKKESFPLTVTSAQKNPTAFYLCASSPPGTGDEKLFFGSGTQLSVL.